This is a list of T cell receptor beta chains from one sample in a study of TIL therapy for anti-PD-1-resistant metastatic lung cancer. The repertoire was sequenced with immunoSEQ multiplex PCR; TCRdb's copy has only in-frame clones and lacks some. The data hold approximately 12,000 clones, with approximately 59% observed a single time. Specimen: tumor tissue, collected at baseline. These receptors originate from a person aged 25-80 years with non-small cell lung cancer. CDR3s include the opening cysteine and the closing phenylalanine or tryptophan. Each record gives: D gene, clone size, V gene, J gene, CDR3 protein, CDR3 DNA. A D gene is named only where the DNA matches it firmly. Size values are once, few and many counts, or a class for expanded clones, and some rows have none.

>-|-|TRBV4-2|TRBJ1-6
CASSSGQNNSPLHF
TGTGCCAGCAGCTCAGGACAGAATAATTCACCCCTCCACTTT
>TRBD1|-|TRBV12-3/TRBV12-4|TRBJ1-5
CASSDQGGQPQHF
TGTGCCAGCAGTGATCAGGGGGGCCAGCCCCAGCATTTT
>-|-|TRBV19|TRBJ2-7
CASRNRVNEQYF
TGTGCCAGTAGGAACAGGGTGAACGAGCAGTACTTC
>-|-|TRBV5-6|TRBJ2-1
CASSLVQHGHEQFF
TGTGCCAGCAGCTTGGTGCAGCATGGGCATGAGCAGTTCTTC
>-|-|TRBV23-1|TRBJ2-1
CASSQPAGEVYNEQFF
TGCGCCAGCAGTCAACCGGCAGGGGAGGTATACAATGAGCAGTTCTTC
>-|few|TRBV21-1|TRBJ2-2
CASSPWETGPNTGELFF
TGTGCCAGCAGCCCTTGGGAGACAGGTCCGAACACCGGGGAGCTGTTTTTT
>-|-|TRBV12-3/TRBV12-4|TRBJ2-3
CASSAADTQYF
TGTGCCAGCAGTGCAGCAGATACGCAGTATTTT
>TRBD1|once|TRBV2|TRBJ1-5
CASSTQGGGNQPQHF
TGTGCCAGCAGTACTCAGGGGGGCGGCAATCAGCCCCAGCATTTT
>-|-|TRBV6-6|TRBJ2-4
CASSYSQPQLNIQYF
TGTGCCAGCAGTTACTCGCAGCCACAATTAAACATTCAGTACTTC
>-|few|TRBV5-8|TRBJ2-3
CASSRRGRAVTDTQYF
TGTGCCAGCAGCCGGAGGGGAAGGGCCGTCACAGATACGCAGTATTTT
>TRBD1|few|TRBV15|TRBJ2-7
CATSRLTGGGYEQYF
TGTGCCACCAGCCGGTTAACAGGGGGCGGGTACGAGCAGTACTTC
>-|-|TRBV9|TRBJ2-6
CASSVDTGANVLTF
TGTGCCAGCAGCGTAGATACTGGGGCCAACGTCCTGACTTTC
>TRBD1|-|TRBV27|TRBJ1-4
CASSYGTELEKLFF
TGTGCCAGCAGCTACGGGACAGAGCTTGAAAAACTGTTTTTT
>TRBD2|-|TRBV7-7|TRBJ2-7
CASSPDGLAGGHEQYF
TGTGCCAGCAGCCCAGACGGACTAGCGGGGGGACACGAGCAGTACTTC
>-|-|TRBV19|TRBJ2-3
CASRGQQGSDTQYF
TGTGCCAGTAGAGGCCAGCAGGGGTCAGATACGCAGTATTTT
>TRBD1|medium-sized|TRBV5-6|TRBJ1-5
CASSRDRGQPQHF
TGTGCCAGCAGCCGGGACAGGGGTCAGCCCCAGCATTTT
>-|-|TRBV21-1|TRBJ2-2
CAGSKVPSGSGELFF
TGTGCCGGCAGCAAAGTTCCGTCTGGCAGCGGGGAGCTGTTTTTT
>TRBD1|few|TRBV6-5|TRBJ1-2
CASRQPGQQMGYTF
TGTGCCAGCAGGCAGCCGGGACAGCAGATGGGCTACACCTTC
>-|few|TRBV5-6|TRBJ1-1
CASSSVTENTEAFF
TGTGCCAGCAGCTCCGTGACGGAGAACACTGAAGCTTTCTTT
>-|medium-sized|TRBV2|TRBJ2-7
CASDKQGKAYEQYF
TGTGCCAGTGATAAACAGGGAAAGGCCTACGAGCAGTACTTC
>TRBD1|-|TRBV19|TRBJ2-7
CASTPSGQGFREQYF
TGTGCCAGTACTCCATCGGGACAGGGGTTCCGGGAGCAGTACTTC
>-|-|TRBV7-8|TRBJ1-3
CASSAPGNTIYF
TGTGCCAGCAGCGCTCCTGGAAACACCATATATTTT
>-|-|TRBV27|TRBJ1-2
CASSGAGSTGYTF
TGTGCCAGCAGCGGGGCTGGGAGTACTGGCTACACCTTC
>-|few|TRBV9|TRBJ1-2
CASSERDGRYGYTF
TGTGCCAGCAGCGAGAGGGATGGGAGGTATGGCTACACCTTC
>-|-|TRBV19|TRBJ2-5
CASSVGAPGTQYF
TGTGCCAGTAGTGTCGGAGCTCCGGGGACCCAGTACTTC
>-|-|TRBV6-5|TRBJ2-5
CASRLDQETQYF
TGTGCCAGCAGGCTAGACCAAGAGACCCAGTACTTC
>TRBD1|-|TRBV7-9|TRBJ1-1
CASSLGQGTEAFF
TGTGCCAGCAGCTTAGGACAGGGAACTGAAGCTTTCTTT
>-|medium-sized|TRBV15|TRBJ1-5
CATSRGKQPQHF
TGTGCCACCAGCAGAGGAAAACAGCCCCAGCATTTT
>TRBD1|-|TRBV28|TRBJ2-7
CASRRDRGYDEQYF
TGTGCCAGCAGAAGGGACAGGGGGTACGACGAGCAGTACTTC
>TRBD1|medium-sized|TRBV7-8|TRBJ2-7
CASSWAPGQGVYEQYF
TGTGCCAGCAGCTGGGCCCCGGGACAGGGTGTTTACGAGCAGTACTTC
>TRBD1|-|TRBV27|TRBJ2-6
CASGAGQGSSGANVLTF
TGTGCCAGCGGAGCCGGACAGGGGAGCTCTGGGGCCAACGTCCTGACTTTC
>TRBD2|-|TRBV15|TRBJ2-3
CATSRGGRMGTDTQYF
TGTGCCACCAGCAGGGGCGGGAGAATGGGCACAGATACGCAGTATTTT
>-|-|TRBV28|TRBJ1-1
CASSPNDRTNTEAFF
TGTGCCAGCAGTCCTAACGACAGGACGAACACTGAAGCTTTCTTT
>TRBD1|-|TRBV28|TRBJ2-2
CASHRGLNTGELFF
TGTGCCTCCCACAGGGGGCTTAACACCGGGGAGCTGTTTTTT
>-|few|TRBV6-6|TRBJ2-2
CASSYRTAGELFF
TGTGCCAGCAGTTACAGGACAGCCGGGGAGCTGTTTTTT
>-|-|TRBV5-1|TRBJ1-4
CASSLGIMSGLATNEKLFF
TGCGCCAGCAGCCTCGGGATAATGTCAGGCCTGGCAACTAATGAAAAACTGTTTTTT
>TRBD1|-|TRBV7-2|TRBJ1-1
CASSFDRGSTEAFF
TGTGCCAGCAGCTTTGACAGGGGTAGCACTGAAGCTTTCTTT
>-|-|TRBV19|TRBJ1-2
CASSLLPLGYGYTF
TGTGCCAGTAGCCTGCTTCCTCTCGGCTATGGCTACACCTTC
>-|-|TRBV6-4|TRBJ1-1
CASSESHKGEAFF
TGTGCCAGCAGTGAAAGTCATAAAGGGGAAGCTTTCTTT
>-|-|TRBV6-5|TRBJ2-3
CASSSLGAGATDTQYF
TGTGCCAGCAGTTCGCTCGGGGCGGGGGCCACAGATACGCAGTATTTT
>TRBD2|few|TRBV18|TRBJ2-2
CASVTSGNTGELFF
TGTGCCAGTGTAACTAGCGGGAACACCGGGGAGCTGTTTTTT